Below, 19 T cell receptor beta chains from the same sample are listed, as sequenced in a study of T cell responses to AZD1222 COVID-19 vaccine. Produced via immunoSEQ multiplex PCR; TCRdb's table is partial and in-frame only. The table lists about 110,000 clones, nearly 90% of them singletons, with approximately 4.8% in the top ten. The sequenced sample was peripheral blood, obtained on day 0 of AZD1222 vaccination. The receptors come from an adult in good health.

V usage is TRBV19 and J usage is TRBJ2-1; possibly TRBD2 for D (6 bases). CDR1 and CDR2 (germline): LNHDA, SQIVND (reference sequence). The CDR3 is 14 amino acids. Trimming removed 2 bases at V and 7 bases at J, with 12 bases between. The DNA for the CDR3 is TGTGCCAGTAGTATATGGCTAGCGATGAATGAGCAGTTCTTC. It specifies CASSIWLAMNEQFF. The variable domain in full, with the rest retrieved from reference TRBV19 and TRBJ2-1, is DGGITQSPKYLFRKEGQNVTLSCEQNLNHDAMYWYRQDPGQGLRLIYYSQIVNDFQKGDIAEGYSVSREKKESFPLTVTSAQKNPTAFYLCASSIWLAMNEQFFGPGTRLTVL.

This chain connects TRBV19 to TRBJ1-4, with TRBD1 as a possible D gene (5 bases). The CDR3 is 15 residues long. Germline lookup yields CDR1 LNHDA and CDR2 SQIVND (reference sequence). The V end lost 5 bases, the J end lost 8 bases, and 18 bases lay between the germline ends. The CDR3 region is CASSDSGQGIEKLFF. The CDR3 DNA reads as TGTGCCAGTAGTGACTCAGGGCAGGGCATCGAAAAACTGTTTTTT.

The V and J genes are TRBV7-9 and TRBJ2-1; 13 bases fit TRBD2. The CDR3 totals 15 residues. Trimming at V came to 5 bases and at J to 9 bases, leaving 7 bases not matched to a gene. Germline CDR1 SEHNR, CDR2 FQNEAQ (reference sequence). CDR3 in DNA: TGTGCCAGCAGCCCCAGGACTAGCGGGGGCAGTGAGCAGTTCTTC. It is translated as CASSPRTSGGSEQFF. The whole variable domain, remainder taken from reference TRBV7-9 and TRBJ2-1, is DTGVSQNPRHKITKRGQNVTFRCDPISEHNRLYWYRQTLGQGPEFLTYFQNEAQLEKSRLLSDRFSAERPKGSFSTLEIQRTEQGDSAMYLCASSPRTSGGSEQFFGPGTRLTVL.

The CDR3 is CASSLGDSGNTIYF. The DNA of the CDR3 is TGCGCCAGCAGCTTAGGAGACTCTGGAAACACCATATATTTT. The gene calls are TRBV5-1 and TRBJ1-3; no reliable D call. With 2 bases removed from V and 0 bases from J, the gap between germline ends came to 6 bases. CDR1 SGHRS and CDR2 YFSETQ come from the germline V gene. The CDR3 extends over 14 amino acids.

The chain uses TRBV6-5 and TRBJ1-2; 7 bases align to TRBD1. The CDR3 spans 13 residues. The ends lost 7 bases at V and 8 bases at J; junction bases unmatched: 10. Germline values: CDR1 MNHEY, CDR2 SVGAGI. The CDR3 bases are TGTGCCAGCATCAAGACAGGGAATGGGGGCTACACCTTC. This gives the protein CASIKTGNGGYTF.

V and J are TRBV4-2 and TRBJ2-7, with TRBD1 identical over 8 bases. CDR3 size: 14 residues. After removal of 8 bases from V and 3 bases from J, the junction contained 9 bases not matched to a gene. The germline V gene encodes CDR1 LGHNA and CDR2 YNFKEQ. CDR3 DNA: TGTGCCAGCGCCCCTGGACAGGGTGACTACGAGCAGTACTTC. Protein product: CASAPGQGDYEQYF.

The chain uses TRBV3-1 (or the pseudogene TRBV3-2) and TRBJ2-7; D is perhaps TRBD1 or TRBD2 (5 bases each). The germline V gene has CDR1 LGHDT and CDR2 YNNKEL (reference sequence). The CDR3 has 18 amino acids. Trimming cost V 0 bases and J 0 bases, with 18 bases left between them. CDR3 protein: CASSQDLLGLADSYEQYF. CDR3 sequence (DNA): TGTGCCAGCAGCCAAGATCTTTTGGGGCTAGCCGACTCCTACGAGCAGTACTTC.

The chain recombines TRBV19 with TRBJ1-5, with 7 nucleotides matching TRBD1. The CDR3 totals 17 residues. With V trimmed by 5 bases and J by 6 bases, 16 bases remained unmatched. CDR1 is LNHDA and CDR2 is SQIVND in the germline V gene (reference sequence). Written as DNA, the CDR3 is TGTGCCAGTAGTTCCATTGACAGGGCACCCCTTGGTCAGCCCCAGCATTTT. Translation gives CASSSIDRAPLGQPQHF. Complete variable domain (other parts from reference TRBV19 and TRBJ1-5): DGGITQSPKYLFRKEGQNVTLSCEQNLNHDAMYWYRQDPGQGLRLIYYSQIVNDFQKGDIAEGYSVSREKKESFPLTVTSAQKNPTAFYLCASSSIDRAPLGQPQHFGDGTRLSIL.

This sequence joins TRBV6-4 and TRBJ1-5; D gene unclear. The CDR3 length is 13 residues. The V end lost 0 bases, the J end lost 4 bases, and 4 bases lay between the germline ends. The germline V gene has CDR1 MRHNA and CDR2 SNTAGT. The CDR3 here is CASSDSPNQPQHF. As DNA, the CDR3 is TGTGCCAGCAGTGACTCTCCTAATCAGCCCCAGCATTTT.

In DNA form, the CDR3 reads TGTGCCAGCAGCTTCCCGGGGGCGCGAAATGGCTACACCTTC. This translates into CASSFPGARNGYTF. The V call is TRBV7-9, the J call TRBJ1-2; a weak D match, TRBD1 (6 bases). The CDR3 contains 14 residues. Trimming left V 3 bases short and J 6 bases short, with 14 bases between. Germline loops: CDR1 SEHNR, CDR2 FQNEAQ (reference sequence).

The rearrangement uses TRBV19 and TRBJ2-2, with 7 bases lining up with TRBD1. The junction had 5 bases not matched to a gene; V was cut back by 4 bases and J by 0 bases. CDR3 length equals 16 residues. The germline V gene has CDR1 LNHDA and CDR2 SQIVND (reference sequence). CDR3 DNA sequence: TGTGCCAGTAGTAGGAGACAGGGCGCGAACACCGGGGAGCTGTTTTTT. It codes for CASSRRQGANTGELFF. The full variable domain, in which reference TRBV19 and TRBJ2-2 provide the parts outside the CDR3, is DGGITQSPKYLFRKEGQNVTLSCEQNLNHDAMYWYRQDPGQGLRLIYYSQIVNDFQKGDIAEGYSVSREKKESFPLTVTSAQKNPTAFYLCASSRRQGANTGELFFGEGSRLTVL.

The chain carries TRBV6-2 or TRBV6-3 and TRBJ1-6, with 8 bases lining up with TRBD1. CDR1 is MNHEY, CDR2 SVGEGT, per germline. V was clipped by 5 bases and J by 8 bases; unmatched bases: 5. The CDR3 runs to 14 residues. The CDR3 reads CASSQDRVYSPLHF. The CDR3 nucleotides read TGTGCCAGCAGTCAGGACAGGGTTTATTCACCCCTCCACTTT.

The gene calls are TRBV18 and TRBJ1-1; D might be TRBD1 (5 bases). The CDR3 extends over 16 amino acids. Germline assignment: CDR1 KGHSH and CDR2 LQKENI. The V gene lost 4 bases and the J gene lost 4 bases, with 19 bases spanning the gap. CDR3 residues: CASSRAARGVATEAFF. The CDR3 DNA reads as TGTGCCAGCTCACGTGCGGCCCGAGGGGTGGCCACTGAAGCTTTCTTT.

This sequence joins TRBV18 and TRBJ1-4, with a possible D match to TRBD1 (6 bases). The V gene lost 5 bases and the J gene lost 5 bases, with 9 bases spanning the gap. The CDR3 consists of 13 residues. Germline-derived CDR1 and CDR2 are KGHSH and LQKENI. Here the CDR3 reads CASSGGQNEKLFF. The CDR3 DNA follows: TGTGCCAGCTCAGGCGGACAGAATGAAAAACTGTTTTTT.

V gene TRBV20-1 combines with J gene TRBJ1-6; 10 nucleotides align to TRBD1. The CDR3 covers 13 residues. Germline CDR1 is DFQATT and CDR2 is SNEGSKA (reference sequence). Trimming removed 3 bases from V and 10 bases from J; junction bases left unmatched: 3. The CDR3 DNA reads TGCAGTGCTAGTCGGGGACAGGGGTCACCCCTCCACTTT. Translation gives CSASRGQGSPLHF.

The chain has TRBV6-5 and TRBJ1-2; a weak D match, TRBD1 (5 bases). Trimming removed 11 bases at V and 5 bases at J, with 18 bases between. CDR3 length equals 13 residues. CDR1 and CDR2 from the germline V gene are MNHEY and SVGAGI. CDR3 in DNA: TGTGCCTCCTCAGACAGCGGACGATATGGCTACACCTTC. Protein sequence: CASSDSGRYGYTF.

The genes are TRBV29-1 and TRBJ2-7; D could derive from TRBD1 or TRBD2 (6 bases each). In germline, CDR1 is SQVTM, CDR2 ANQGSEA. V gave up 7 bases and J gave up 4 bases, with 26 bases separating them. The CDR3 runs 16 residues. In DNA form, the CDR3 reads TGCAGCGCCTTTGGGGGGCGGGGAAGTACTGAATACGAGCAGTACTTC. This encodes CSAFGGRGSTEYEQYF.

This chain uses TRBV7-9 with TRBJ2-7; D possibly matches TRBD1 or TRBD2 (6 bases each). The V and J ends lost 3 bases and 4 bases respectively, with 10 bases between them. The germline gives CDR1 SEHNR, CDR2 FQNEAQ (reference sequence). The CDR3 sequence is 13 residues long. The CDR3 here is CASSLGGTYEQYF. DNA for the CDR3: TGTGCCAGCAGCTTGGGGGGCACTTACGAGCAGTACTTC.

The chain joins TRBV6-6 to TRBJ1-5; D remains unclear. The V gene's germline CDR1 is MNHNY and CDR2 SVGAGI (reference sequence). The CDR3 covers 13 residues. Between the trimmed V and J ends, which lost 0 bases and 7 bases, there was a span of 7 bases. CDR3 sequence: CASSYSVGQPQHF. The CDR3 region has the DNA TGTGCCAGCAGTTACTCGGTGGGGCAGCCCCAGCATTTT.